The 14 T cell receptor beta chains below were found in one sample sequenced in a study of T cells in pancreatic ductal adenocarcinoma. The repertoire was sequenced with immunoSEQ multiplex PCR; TCRdb's copy has only in-frame clones and lacks some. The sample holds 16,000 or so clones; under 95% are singletons and the top ten take 15% to 20%. Surgery without prior neoadjuvant therapy was the treatment of the selected pancreatic ductal adenocarcinoma patients. Sequenced: PBMCs. The source of these receptors is a human donor with pancreatic ductal adenocarcinoma.

The V and J genes are TRBV9 and TRBJ1-3; TRBD1 might be the D (6 bases). Trimming removed 0 bases from V and 2 bases from J, with 15 bases in between. The germline CDR1 and CDR2 sequences are SGDLS and YYNGEE. The CDR3 has 17 amino acids. DNA for the CDR3: TGTGCCAGCAGCGTAGCTCCGGGGGGCGCCCCTGGAAACACCATATATTTT. Its protein product is CASSVAPGGAPGNTIYF.

J is TRBJ2-3 and V is TRBV18; no firm D call. The CDR3 totals 15 residues. Germline CDR1 and CDR2: KGHSH and LQKENI. With 3 bases removed from V and 4 bases from J, the gap between germline ends came to 14 bases. The CDR3 loop is CASSPTGLTSDTQYF. In DNA form, the CDR3 reads TGTGCCAGCTCACCTACGGGTCTGACCTCAGATACGCAGTATTTT.

This sequence joins TRBV28 and TRBJ2-7; 11 positions agree with TRBD1. Trimming took 4 bases from V and 2 from J; bases not matched to a gene: 4. The CDR3 length is 15 residues. Looked up from germline, CDR1 is MDHEN and CDR2 is SYDVKM. CDR3 region: CASSSRDRGTYEQYF. The CDR3 DNA reads as TGTGCCAGCAGTTCCCGGGACAGGGGGACCTACGAGCAGTACTTC.

The chain couples TRBV19 to TRBJ1-1, with no clear D. Germline CDR1 reads LNHDA; CDR2 reads SQIVND (reference sequence). The length of the CDR3 is 15 residues. V was cut by 1 base and J by 4 bases, with 13 bases left in between. The CDR3 DNA sequence: TGTGCCAGTAGTATAGTGGGCAGGCTGGGCACTGAAGCTTTCTTT. Its protein product is CASSIVGRLGTEAFF. Full variable domain (rest looked up from reference TRBV19 and TRBJ1-1): DGGITQSPKYLFRKEGQNVTLSCEQNLNHDAMYWYRQDPGQGLRLIYYSQIVNDFQKGDIAEGYSVSREKKESFPLTVTSAQKNPTAFYLCASSIVGRLGTEAFFGQGTRLTVV.

The rearrangement joins TRBV29-1 to TRBJ2-7; tentatively, D is TRBD1 (6 bases). Germline V gives CDR1 SQVTM, CDR2 ANQGSEA. The CDR3 has 15 residues. Trimming removed 4 bases from V and 0 bases from J, with 16 bases in between. The CDR3 sequence is CSVVRGTESSYEQYF. Here the CDR3 DNA reads TGCAGCGTTGTTAGGGGGACGGAGAGCTCCTACGAGCAGTACTTC.

The genes are TRBV5-1 and TRBJ2-5, with 7 bases fitting TRBD1. Looked up from germline, CDR1 is SGHRS and CDR2 is YFSETQ. This CDR3 comprises 14 residues. V lost 4 bases, J lost 4 bases, and 7 bases stayed unmatched. The CDR3 DNA reads as TGCGCCAGCAGCCCCGGGACAGCCGGAGAGACCCAGTACTTC. This encodes CASSPGTAGETQYF.

The gene calls are TRBV5-6 and TRBJ2-2, with 9 nucleotides matching TRBD1. V lost 0 bases to trimming and J lost 5 bases; unmatched junction nucleotides: 2. There are 15 residues in the CDR3. CDR1 and CDR2 (germline): SGHDT, YYEEEE. The CDR3 loop reads CASSLGDRATGELFF. CDR3 in DNA: TGTGCCAGCAGCTTGGGGGACAGGGCAACCGGGGAGCTGTTTTTT.

DNA of the CDR3: TGTGCCAGCAGCCCCGGGACTAGCAGGCAAGAGACCCAGTACTTC. Its protein product is CASSPGTSRQETQYF. This rearrangement joins TRBV7-2 to TRBJ2-5; 9 nucleotides agree with TRBD2. The germline V gene has CDR1 SGHTA and CDR2 FQGNSA. This CDR3 is 15 amino acids long. V lost 5 bases, J lost 2 bases, and 6 bases stayed unmatched.

This clone occurred once. The rearrangement links TRBV5-5 to TRBJ2-1, with a tentative D call TRBD1 (5 bases). CDR1 SGHKS and CDR2 YYEKEE come from the germline V gene (reference sequence). The CDR3 is 13 amino acids. The V end was cut by 4 bases, the J end by 7 bases, with 12 bases between. The DNA of the CDR3 is TGTGCCAGCAGCCGCCCCAGGGCTAATGAGCAGTTCTTC. This encodes CASSRPRANEQFF.

This chain uses TRBV15 with TRBJ1-2; tentative D call: TRBD1 (5 bases). The germline V gene encodes CDR1 LNHNV and CDR2 YYDKDF (reference sequence). Trimming stripped 0 bases from V and 4 bases from J, with 15 bases between. CDR3 length: 16 residues. The CDR3: CATSRDRGRLFYGYTF. CDR3 nucleotide sequence: TGTGCCACCAGCAGAGATAGGGGACGGTTGTTCTATGGCTACACCTTC.

V usage is TRBV29-1 and J usage is TRBJ2-5, with 10 bases lining up with TRBD1. The CDR3 is made up of 13 amino acids. The germline gives CDR1 SQVTM, CDR2 ANQGSEA. The trim removed 5 bases at V and 5 bases at J, leaving 5 bases unmatched. The DNA of the CDR3 is TGCAGCGTTACCCGGACAGGGGGGGAGACCCAGTACTTC. Its protein product is CSVTRTGGETQYF.

V usage is TRBV6-4 and J usage is TRBJ1-1; no definite D call. This CDR3 is 13 amino acids long. The germline V and J ends were trimmed by 2 bases and 5 bases, with 9 bases remaining between them. CDR1 is MRHNA and CDR2 is SNTAGT in the germline V gene. CDR3 sequence: CASSDQEGTEAFF. The CDR3 DNA follows: TGTGCCAGCAGTGACCAGGAAGGAACTGAAGCTTTCTTT.

J is TRBJ2-3 and V is TRBV5-6; a possible D gene is TRBD1 (6 bases). This CDR3 has 16 residues. From germline, CDR1 is SGHDT and CDR2 YYEEEE. The V end was cut by 2 bases, the J end by 2 bases, with 15 bases between. The CDR3: CASSFRGRIYTDTQYF. In DNA, the CDR3 is TGTGCCAGCAGCTTCAGGGGCCGCATATACACAGATACGCAGTATTTT.

This clone was detected once. J is TRBJ2-6 and V is TRBV29-1; D tentatively fits TRBD1 or TRBD2 (5 bases each). Germline CDR1 reads SQVTM; CDR2 reads ANQGSEA. V lost 6 bases to trimming and J lost 1 base, with 19 bases between them. CDR3 length: 17 amino acids. CDR3 bases: TGCAGCGTCTCATCCGGGACCGCTTATTCTGGGGCCAACGTCCTGACTTTC. Translated, it gives CSVSSGTAYSGANVLTF.